This T cell receptor (beta chain) stems from a study of graft-versus-host responses after intestinal transplantation. Study as a whole: Each of the recipients got a multivisceral, liver-intestinal, or isolated intestinal transplant.

TCRdb's copy holds only in-frame clones and misses some; the assay was immunoSEQ multiplex PCR. The table lists about 20,000 clones, approximately 89% of them singletons. The sample consisted of bone marrow, taken around 130 days after transplant. The receptor was isolated from a human patient who received an intestinal transplant, so some T cells may come from the graft donor.

In DNA form, the CDR3 reads TGCGCCAGCAGTGAGTCGACAGGGACAGATACGCAGTATTTT. As protein: CASSESTGTDTQYF. The chain combines TRBV10-1 with TRBJ2-3; 7 bases fit TRBD1. This CDR3 spans 14 amino acids. Germline V gene data show CDR1 as WNHNN and CDR2 as SYGVQD (reference sequence). The V segment lost 0 bases and the J segment 3 bases; nucleotides outside the gene matches: 0.